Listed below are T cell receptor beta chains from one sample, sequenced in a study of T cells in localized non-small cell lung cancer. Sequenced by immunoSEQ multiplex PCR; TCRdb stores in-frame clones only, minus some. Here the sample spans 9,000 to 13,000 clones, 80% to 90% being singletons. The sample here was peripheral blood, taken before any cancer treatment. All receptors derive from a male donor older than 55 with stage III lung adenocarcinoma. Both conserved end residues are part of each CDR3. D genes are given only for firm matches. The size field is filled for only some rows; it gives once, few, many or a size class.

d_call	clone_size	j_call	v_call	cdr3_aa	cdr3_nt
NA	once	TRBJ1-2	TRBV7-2	CASSLGLDVYGYTF	TGTGCCAGCAGCTTAGGACTGGACGTCTATGGCTACACCTTC
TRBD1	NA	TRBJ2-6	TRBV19	CASSRQGESGANVLTF	TGTGCCAGTAGTCGGCAGGGGGAATCTGGGGCCAACGTCCTGACTTTC
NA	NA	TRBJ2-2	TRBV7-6	CASSLAGGDTGELFF	TGTGCCAGCAGCTTAGCTGGAGGAGACACCGGGGAGCTGTTTTTT
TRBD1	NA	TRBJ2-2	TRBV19	CASRTGLAGELFF	TGTGCCAGTAGGACAGGGTTGGCCGGGGAGCTGTTTTTT
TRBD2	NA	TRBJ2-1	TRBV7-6	CASSSPTSGYYNEQFF	TGTGCCAGCAGCTCCCCGACTAGCGGATACTACAATGAGCAGTTCTTC
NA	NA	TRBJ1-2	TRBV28	CASSLGGLNFNYGYTF	TGTGCCAGCAGTTTGGGTGGGTTGAATTTTAACTATGGCTACACCTTC
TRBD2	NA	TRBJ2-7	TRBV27	CASSLLAGVGEQYF	TGTGCCAGCAGTCTCCTAGCGGGAGTGGGGGAGCAGTACTTC
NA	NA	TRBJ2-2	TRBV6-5	CAIRGVNTGELFF	TGTGCCATCAGGGGAGTGAACACCGGGGAGCTGTTTTTT
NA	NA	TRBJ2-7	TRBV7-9	CASSPPDRSYEQYF	TGTGCCAGCAGCCCTCCCGACAGATCCTACGAGCAGTACTTC
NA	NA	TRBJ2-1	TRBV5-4	CASSLAGGRNEQFF	TGTGCCAGCAGCTTAGCAGGGGGGCGCAATGAGCAGTTCTTC
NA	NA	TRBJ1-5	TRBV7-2	CASSLTSFSGNQPQHF	TGTGCCAGCAGCCTCACCTCTTTTAGTGGCAATCAGCCCCAGCATTTT
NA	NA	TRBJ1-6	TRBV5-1	CASSLELNVNSPLHF	TGCGCCAGCAGCTTGGAGTTAAACGTAAATTCACCCCTCCACTTT
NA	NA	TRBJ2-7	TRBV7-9	CASSLRAYEQYF	TGTGCCAGCAGCCTCAGGGCCTACGAGCAGTACTTC
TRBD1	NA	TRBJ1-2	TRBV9	CASSPTGGDGYGYTF	TGTGCCAGCAGCCCTACAGGGGGCGACGGCTATGGCTACACCTTC
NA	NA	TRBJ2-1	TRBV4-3	CASSQDSGSGNEQFF	TGCGCCAGCAGCCAAGATTCGGGCAGTGGAAATGAGCAGTTCTTC
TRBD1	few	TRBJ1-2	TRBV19	CASSVGTVYGYTF	TGTGCCAGTAGTGTGGGGACAGTTTATGGCTACACCTTC
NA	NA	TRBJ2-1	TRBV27	CASSLPQGNEQFF	TGTGCCAGCAGTTTACCACAGGGAAATGAGCAGTTCTTC
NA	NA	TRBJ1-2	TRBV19	CASSINGVDYGYTF	TGTGCCAGTAGTATCAACGGGGTAGACTATGGCTACACCTTC